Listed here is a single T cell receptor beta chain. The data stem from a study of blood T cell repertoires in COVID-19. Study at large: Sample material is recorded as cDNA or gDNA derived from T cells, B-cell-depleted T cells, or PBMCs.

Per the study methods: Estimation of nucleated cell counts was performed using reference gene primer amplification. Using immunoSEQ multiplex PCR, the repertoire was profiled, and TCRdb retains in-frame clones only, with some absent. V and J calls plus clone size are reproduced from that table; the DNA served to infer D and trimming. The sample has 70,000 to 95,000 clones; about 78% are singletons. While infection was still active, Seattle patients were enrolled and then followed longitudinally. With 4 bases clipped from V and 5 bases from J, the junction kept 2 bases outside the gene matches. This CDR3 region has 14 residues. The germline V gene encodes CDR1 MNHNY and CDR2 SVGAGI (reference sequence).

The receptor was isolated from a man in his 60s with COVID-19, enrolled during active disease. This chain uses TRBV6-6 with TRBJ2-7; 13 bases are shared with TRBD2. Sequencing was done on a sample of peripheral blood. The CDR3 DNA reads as TGTGCCAGCAGTTTCGGACTAGCGGGAGACGAGCAGTACTTC. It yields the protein CASSFGLAGDEQYF.